The 7 T cell receptor beta chains below come from one sample, sequenced in a study of T cell responses to AZD1222 COVID-19 vaccine. Sequencing used immunoSEQ multiplex PCR; TCRdb keeps in-frame clones, though not all of them. The profile shows 98,000 or so clones, approximately 90% of them singletons. The material was peripheral blood, obtained on day 0 of MenACWY control vaccination. These receptors all come from an adult in good health.

This chain joins TRBV7-3 and TRBJ1-6, with 7 bases fitting TRBD1. V lost 3 bases to trimming and J lost 4 bases; unmatched junction nucleotides: 12. Per the germline V gene, CDR1 is SGHTA and CDR2 is FQGTGA. The CDR3 contains 18 residues. The CDR3 loop reads CASSLHRREDRYNSPLHF. Written as DNA, the CDR3 is TGTGCCAGCAGCTTGCATCGGCGAGAGGACAGGTATAATTCACCCCTCCACTTT. The entire variable domain, with the rest obtained from reference TRBV7-3 and TRBJ1-6, is as follows: GAGVSQTPSNKVTEKGKYVELRCDPISGHTALYWYRQSLGQGPEFLIYFQGTGAADDSGLPNDRFFAVRPEGSVSTLKIQRTERGDSAVYLCASSLHRREDRYNSPLHFGNGTRLTVT.

This rearrangement joins TRBV10-3 to TRBJ1-3; 7 bases line up with TRBD1. The CDR3 sequence is 15 residues long. Trimming at V came to 3 bases and at J to 4 bases, leaving 6 bases not matched to a gene. From germline, CDR1 is ENHRY and CDR2 SYGVKD. In nucleotides, the CDR3 is TGTGCCATCAGTGACTCGACAGGGTTAGGAAACACCATATATTTT. Residues: CAISDSTGLGNTIYF.

V and J are TRBV28 and TRBJ2-1, with 9 positions matching TRBD1. The V gene end was trimmed by 6 bases and the J gene end by 6 bases; junction bases not matched to a gene: 9. CDR3 length equals 15 residues. From germline, CDR1 is MDHEN and CDR2 SYDVKM. CDR3 region: CASRRPGQGRNEQFF. The CDR3 bases are TGTGCCAGCAGAAGGCCGGGACAGGGTCGCAATGAGCAGTTCTTC.

This clone was observed a single time. This rearrangement joins TRBV5-6 to TRBJ1-2, with D hard to call. The germline V and J ends were trimmed by 0 bases and 2 bases, with 11 bases remaining between them. The CDR3 is 15 amino acids. Germline V CDR1 and CDR2: SGHDT, YYEEEE. CDR3 residues: CASSLVSAKNYGYTF. CDR3 in DNA: TGTGCCAGCAGCTTGGTGTCAGCCAAGAACTATGGCTACACCTTC.

The sample holds one count of this clone. The V gene is TRBV9, the J gene TRBJ2-1, with D perhaps TRBD1 (6 bases). Germline CDR1 SGDLS, CDR2 YYNGEE. Trimming shortened V by 4 bases and J by 0 bases, and 14 bases separated the two germline ends. The CDR3 sequence is 16 residues long. CDR3 nucleotide sequence: TGTGCCAGCAGCAACGACAGGTTTAGCTCCTACAATGAGCAGTTCTTC. As protein: CASSNDRFSSYNEQFF.

This chain connects TRBV7-3 to TRBJ1-2; D may be TRBD1 (6 bases). Trimming shortened V by 1 base and J by 4 bases, and 16 bases separated the two germline ends. Germline CDR1 is SGHTA and CDR2 is FQGTGA. The CDR3 spans 16 residues. CDR3 in amino acids: CASSLKAGGGGYGYTF. The CDR3 DNA reads TGTGCCAGCAGCTTAAAAGCCGGCGGAGGGGGCTATGGCTACACCTTC.

This chain joins TRBV4-1 and TRBJ2-2; D remains unclear. The V and J ends lost 2 bases and 2 bases respectively, with 6 bases between them. The CDR3 length is 14 residues. CDR1 is MGHRA, CDR2 YSYEKL, per germline. CDR3 in DNA: TGCGCCAGCAGCCAAACCTCCAACACCGGGGAGCTGTTTTTT. This codes for CASSQTSNTGELFF.